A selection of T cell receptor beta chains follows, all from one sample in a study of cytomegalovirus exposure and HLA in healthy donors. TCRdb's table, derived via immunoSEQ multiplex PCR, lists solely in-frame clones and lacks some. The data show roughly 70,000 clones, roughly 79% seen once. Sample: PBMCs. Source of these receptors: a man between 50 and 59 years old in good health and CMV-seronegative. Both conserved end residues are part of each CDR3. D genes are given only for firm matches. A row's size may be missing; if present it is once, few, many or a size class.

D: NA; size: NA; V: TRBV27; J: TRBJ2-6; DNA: TGTGCCAGCAGAGACTTCCTTTCTGGGGCCAACGTCCTGACTTTC; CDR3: CASRDFLSGANVLTF
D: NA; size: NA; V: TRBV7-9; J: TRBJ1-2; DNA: TGTGCCAGCAGCTTAACTTACTATGGCTACACCTTC; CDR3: CASSLTYYGYTF
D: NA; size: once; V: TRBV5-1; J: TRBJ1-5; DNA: TGCGCCAGCAGCTTAGGGACATCTGGCAATCAGCCCCAGCATTTT; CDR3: CASSLGTSGNQPQHF
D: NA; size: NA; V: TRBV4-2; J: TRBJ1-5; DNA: TGTGCCAGCAGCCCAAAAATGTTGTCAGCGAGCAATCAGCCCCAGCATTTT; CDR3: CASSPKMLSASNQPQHF
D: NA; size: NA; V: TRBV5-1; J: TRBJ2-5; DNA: TGCGCCAGCAGCTTGGCCGGCAGGGGCCAAGAGACCCAGTACTTC; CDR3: CASSLAGRGQETQYF
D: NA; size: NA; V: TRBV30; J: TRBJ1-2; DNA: TGTGCCTGGAGTTTACTGACTAACTATGGCTACACCTTC; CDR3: CAWSLLTNYGYTF
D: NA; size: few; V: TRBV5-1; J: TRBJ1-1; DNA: TGCGCCAGCCGAAGACGCGAAGGGGGCACTGAAGCTTTCTTT; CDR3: CASRRREGGTEAFF
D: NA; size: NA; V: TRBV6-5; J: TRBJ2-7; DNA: TGTGCCAGCAGGAACAGGGCCGTCGAGCAGTACTTC; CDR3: CASRNRAVEQYF
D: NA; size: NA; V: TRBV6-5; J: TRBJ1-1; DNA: TGTGCCATCAAACCGGGACACAAGAACACTGAAGCTTTCTTT; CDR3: CAIKPGHKNTEAFF
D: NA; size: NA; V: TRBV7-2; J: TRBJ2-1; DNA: TGTGCCAGCAGACATAGTGTGGACAGCTCCTACAATGAGCAGTTCTTC; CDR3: CASRHSVDSSYNEQFF
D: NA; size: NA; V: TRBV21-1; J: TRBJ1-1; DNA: TGTGCCAGCGGTATCAGGGAAGCAGTCACTGAAGCTTTCTTT; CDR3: CASGIREAVTEAFF
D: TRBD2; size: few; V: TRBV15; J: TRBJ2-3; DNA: TGTGCCACCAGCAGTTCCGGACTAGCGGGCACAGATACGCAGTATTTT; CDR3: CATSSSGLAGTDTQYF
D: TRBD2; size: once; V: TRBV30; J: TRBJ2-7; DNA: TGTGCCTGGAGTGTAGGACTAGCGGGATACGAGCAGTACTTC; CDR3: CAWSVGLAGYEQYF
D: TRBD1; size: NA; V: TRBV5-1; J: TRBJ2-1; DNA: TGCGCCAGCAGCTTTCCAGGGGGTCCCCCGTACAATGAGCAGTTCTTC; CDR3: CASSFPGGPPYNEQFF
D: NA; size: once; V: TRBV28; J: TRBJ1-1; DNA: TGTGCCAGCAGGTTCCGGGTCACTGAAGCTTTCTTT; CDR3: CASRFRVTEAFF
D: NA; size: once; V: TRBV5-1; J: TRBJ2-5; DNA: TGCGCCAGCAGCTTGGAGCAGACCCAGTACTTC; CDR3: CASSLEQTQYF
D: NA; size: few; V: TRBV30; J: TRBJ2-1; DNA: TGTGCCTGGAGTGTAACGGGCTCCTACAATGAGCAGTTCTTC; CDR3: CAWSVTGSYNEQFF
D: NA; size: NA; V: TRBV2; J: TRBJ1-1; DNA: TGTGCCAGCAGTTTAGTGGGGGGAACTGAAGCTTTCTTT; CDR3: CASSLVGGTEAFF
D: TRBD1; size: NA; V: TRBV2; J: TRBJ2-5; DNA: TGTGCCAGCACCAAACCCCGGGACAGGGGTGGTTTGGGAGAGACCCAGTACTTC; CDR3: CASTKPRDRGGLGETQYF
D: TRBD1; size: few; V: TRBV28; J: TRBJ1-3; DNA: TGTGCCAGCAGCCCTGGAGTGAGGGGGCTTTCGAACACCATATATTTT; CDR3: CASSPGVRGLSNTIYF
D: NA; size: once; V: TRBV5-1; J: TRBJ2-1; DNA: TGCGCCAGCAGCTCGGGATATAAGGGTGAGCAGTTCTTC; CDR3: CASSSGYKGEQFF
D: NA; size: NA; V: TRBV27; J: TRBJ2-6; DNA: TGTGCCAGCAGTTTATTATCCAGGGCTGGGGCCAACGTCCTGACTTTC; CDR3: CASSLLSRAGANVLTF
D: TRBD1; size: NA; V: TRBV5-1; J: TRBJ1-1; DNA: TGCGCCAGCAGCGTGGGACAGGGGGGGACTGAAGCTTTCTTT; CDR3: CASSVGQGGTEAFF
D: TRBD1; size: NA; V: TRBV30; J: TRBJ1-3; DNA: TGTGCCTGGAGGAGCCCGGGGACAGGGGTCTCTGCTGGAAACACCATATATTTT; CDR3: CAWRSPGTGVSAGNTIYF
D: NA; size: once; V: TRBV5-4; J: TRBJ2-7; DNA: TGTGCCAGCAGCCTTGGGCGCGAGCAGTACTTC; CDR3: CASSLGREQYF
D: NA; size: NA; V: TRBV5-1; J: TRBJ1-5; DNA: TGCGCCAGCAGCTCGGGACTGCTTAGCAATCAGCCCCAGCATTTT; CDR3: CASSSGLLSNQPQHF
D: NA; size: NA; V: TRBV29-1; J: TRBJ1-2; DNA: TGCAGCGTTGATGGCGGACAGAACTATGGCTACACCTTC; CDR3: CSVDGGQNYGYTF
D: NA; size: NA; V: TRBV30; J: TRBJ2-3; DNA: TGTGCCTGGGGCCCCCAGCGGAAAAGCACAGATACGCAGTATTTT; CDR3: CAWGPQRKSTDTQYF
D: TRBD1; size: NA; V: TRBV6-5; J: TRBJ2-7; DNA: TGTGCCAGCAGTAAGGCGGACAGGCGGTTGGAGCAGTACTTC; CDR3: CASSKADRRLEQYF
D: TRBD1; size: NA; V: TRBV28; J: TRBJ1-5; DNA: TGTGCCAGCCAATCGGGCGGGGGACAGGGTAATCAGCCCCAGCATTTT; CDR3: CASQSGGGQGNQPQHF
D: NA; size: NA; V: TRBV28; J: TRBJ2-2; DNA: TGTGCCAGCAGTTTAGACAGCCCCGGGGAGCTGTTTTTT; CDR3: CASSLDSPGELFF
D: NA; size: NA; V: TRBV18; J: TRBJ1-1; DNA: TGTGCCAGCTCACCTCCACAGGGAACCCTTGAAGCTTTCTTT; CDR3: CASSPPQGTLEAFF
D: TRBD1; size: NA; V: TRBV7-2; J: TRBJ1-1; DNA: TGTGCCAGCAGTTATAGGGGACAGGGGTGGACTGAAGCTTTCTTT; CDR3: CASSYRGQGWTEAFF
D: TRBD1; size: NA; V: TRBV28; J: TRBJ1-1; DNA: TGTGCCAGTGGGGAAGGGGGCAAGAGGAACACTGAAGCTTTCTTT; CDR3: CASGEGGKRNTEAFF
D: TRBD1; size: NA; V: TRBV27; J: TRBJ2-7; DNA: TGTGCCAGCAGTTTAGGTACAGGGGAAGGCTACGAGCAGTACTTC; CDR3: CASSLGTGEGYEQYF
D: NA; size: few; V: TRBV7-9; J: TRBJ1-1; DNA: TGTGCCAGCAGCTTACCGAGAGTAGGGGTTTCTGAAGCTTTCTTT; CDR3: CASSLPRVGVSEAFF
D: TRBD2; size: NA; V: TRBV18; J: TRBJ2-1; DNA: TGTGCCAGCTCACCAAAACTAGCGGATAGCTCCTACAATGAGCAGTTCTTC; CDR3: CASSPKLADSSYNEQFF
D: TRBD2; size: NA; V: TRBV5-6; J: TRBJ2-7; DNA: TGTGCCAGCAGCACTCTAGCGGGAGCTAGCTACGAGCAGTACTTC; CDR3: CASSTLAGASYEQYF
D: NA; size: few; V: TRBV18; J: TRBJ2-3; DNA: TGTGCCAGCTCCCGGACTCTACCTACAGATACGCAGTATTTT; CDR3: CASSRTLPTDTQYF
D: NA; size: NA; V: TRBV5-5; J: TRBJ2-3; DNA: TGTGCCAGCAGCTTGCCAGGTACAGATACGCAGTATTTT; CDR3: CASSLPGTDTQYF